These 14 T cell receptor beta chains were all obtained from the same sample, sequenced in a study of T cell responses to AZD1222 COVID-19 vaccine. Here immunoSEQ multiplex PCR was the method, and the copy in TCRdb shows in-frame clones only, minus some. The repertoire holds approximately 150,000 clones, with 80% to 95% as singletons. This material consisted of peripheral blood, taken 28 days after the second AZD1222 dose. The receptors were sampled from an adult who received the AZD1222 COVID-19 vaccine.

The CDR3 DNA is TGTGCCAGCACCCATAGGGGAATTCGGACGGGGGAAGCTTTCTTT. Translated: CASTHRGIRTGEAFF. V and J are TRBV11-3 and TRBJ1-1, with D tentatively TRBD1 (5 bases). Germline V gives CDR1 SGHNT, CDR2 YENEEA. The CDR3 is 15 amino acids. Trimming removed 7 bases from V and 8 bases from J, with 23 bases in between. Full variable domain (remainder filled in from reference TRBV11-3 and TRBJ1-1): EAGVVQSPRYKIIEKKQPVAFWCNPISGHNTLYWYLQNLGQGPELLIRYENEEAVDDSQLPKDRFSAERLKGVDSTLKIQPAELGDSAVYLCASTHRGIRTGEAFFGQGTRLTVV.

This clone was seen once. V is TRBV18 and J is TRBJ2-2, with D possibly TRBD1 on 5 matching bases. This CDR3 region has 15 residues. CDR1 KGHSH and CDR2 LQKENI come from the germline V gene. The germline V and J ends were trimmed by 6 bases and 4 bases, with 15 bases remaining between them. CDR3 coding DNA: TGTGCCAGCTCCGCGGCGCAGGGTGGCACCGGGGAGCTGTTTTTT. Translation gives CASSAAQGGTGELFF.

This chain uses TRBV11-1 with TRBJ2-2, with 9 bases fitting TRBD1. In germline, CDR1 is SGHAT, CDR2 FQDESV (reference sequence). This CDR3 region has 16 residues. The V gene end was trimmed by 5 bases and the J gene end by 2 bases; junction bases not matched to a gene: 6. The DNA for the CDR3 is TGTGCCAGCAGCCCTCGGGACAGGGTAAACACCGGGGAGCTGTTTTTT. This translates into CASSPRDRVNTGELFF.

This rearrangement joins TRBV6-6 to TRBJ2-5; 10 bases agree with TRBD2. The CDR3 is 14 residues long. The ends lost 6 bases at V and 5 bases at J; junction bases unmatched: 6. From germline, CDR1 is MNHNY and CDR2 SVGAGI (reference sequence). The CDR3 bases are TGTGCCAGCAGCCCCGGGACTAGCGCGGAGACCCAGTACTTC. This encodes CASSPGTSAETQYF.

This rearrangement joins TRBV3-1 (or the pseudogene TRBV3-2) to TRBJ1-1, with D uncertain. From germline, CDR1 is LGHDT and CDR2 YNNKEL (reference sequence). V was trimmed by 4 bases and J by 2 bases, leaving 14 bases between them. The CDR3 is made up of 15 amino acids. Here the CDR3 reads CASSLRSGTNTEAFF. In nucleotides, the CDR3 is TGTGCCAGCAGCCTACGAAGTGGCACAAACACTGAAGCTTTCTTT.

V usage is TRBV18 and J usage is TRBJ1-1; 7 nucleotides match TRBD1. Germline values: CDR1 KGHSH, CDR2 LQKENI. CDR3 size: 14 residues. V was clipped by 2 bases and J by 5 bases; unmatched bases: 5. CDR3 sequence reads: CASSPGRGQTEAFF. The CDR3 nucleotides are TGTGCCAGCTCACCAGGGAGGGGGCAGACTGAAGCTTTCTTT.

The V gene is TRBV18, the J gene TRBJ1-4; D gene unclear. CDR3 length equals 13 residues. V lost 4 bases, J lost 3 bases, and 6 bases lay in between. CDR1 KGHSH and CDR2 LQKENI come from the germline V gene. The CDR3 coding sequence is TGTGCCAGCTCACAGGGTCCTAATGAAAAACTGTTTTTT. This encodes CASSQGPNEKLFF.

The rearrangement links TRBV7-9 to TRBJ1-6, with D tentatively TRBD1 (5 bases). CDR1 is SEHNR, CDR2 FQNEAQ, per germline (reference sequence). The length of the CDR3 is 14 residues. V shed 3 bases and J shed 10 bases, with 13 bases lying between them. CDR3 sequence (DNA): TGTGCCAGCAGCTTCGGCAGGGATGAATCACCCCTCCACTTT. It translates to CASSFGRDESPLHF.

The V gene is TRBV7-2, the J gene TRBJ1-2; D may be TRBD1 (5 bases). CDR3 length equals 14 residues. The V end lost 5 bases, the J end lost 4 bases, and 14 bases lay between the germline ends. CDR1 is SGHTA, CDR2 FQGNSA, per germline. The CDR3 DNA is TGTGCCAGCAGCCCGGAGCCTAGGGGCTATGGCTACACCTTC. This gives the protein CASSPEPRGYGYTF.

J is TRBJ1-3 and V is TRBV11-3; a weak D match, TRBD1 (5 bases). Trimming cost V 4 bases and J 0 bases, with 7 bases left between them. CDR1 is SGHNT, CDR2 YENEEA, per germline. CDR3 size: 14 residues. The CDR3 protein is CASSSGGSGNTIYF. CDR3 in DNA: TGTGCCAGCAGCTCCGGGGGCTCTGGAAACACCATATATTTT. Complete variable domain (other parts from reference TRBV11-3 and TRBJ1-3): EAGVVQSPRYKIIEKKQPVAFWCNPISGHNTLYWYLQNLGQGPELLIRYENEEAVDDSQLPKDRFSAERLKGVDSTLKIQPAELGDSAVYLCASSSGGSGNTIYFGEGSWLTVV.

In DNA, the CDR3 is TGTGCCAGCGGCAAGACAGGGGGCGGCGACTATGGCTACACCTTC. It encodes CASGKTGGGDYGYTF. The V and J genes are TRBV6-5 and TRBJ1-2; 10 nucleotides agree with TRBD1. The CDR3 has 15 amino acids. V was pared by 8 bases and J by 3 bases, with 9 bases of the junction left unmatched. Germline CDR1 and CDR2: MNHEY and SVGAGI.

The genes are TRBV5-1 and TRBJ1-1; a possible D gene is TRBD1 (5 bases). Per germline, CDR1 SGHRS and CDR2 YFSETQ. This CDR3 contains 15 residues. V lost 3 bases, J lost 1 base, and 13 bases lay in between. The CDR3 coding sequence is TGCGCCAGCAGCTGGGGACTTGAGGGGAACACTGAAGCTTTCTTT. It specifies CASSWGLEGNTEAFF.

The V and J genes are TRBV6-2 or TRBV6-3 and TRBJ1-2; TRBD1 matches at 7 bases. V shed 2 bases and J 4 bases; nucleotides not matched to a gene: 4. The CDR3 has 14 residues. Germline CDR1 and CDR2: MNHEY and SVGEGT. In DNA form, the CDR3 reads TGTGCCAGCAGTTACGGGACAGCCTTCTATGGCTACACCTTC. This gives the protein CASSYGTAFYGYTF.

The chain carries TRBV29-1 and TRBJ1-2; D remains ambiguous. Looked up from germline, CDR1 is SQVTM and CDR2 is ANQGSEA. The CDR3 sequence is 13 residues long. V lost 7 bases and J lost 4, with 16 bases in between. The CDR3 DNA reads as TGCAGCGCCTTTCTTTCCGACATCTATGGCTACACCTTC. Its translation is CSAFLSDIYGYTF.